The text below deals with one T cell receptor (beta chain). Germline assignment: CDR1 SQVTM and CDR2 ANQGSEA. V was clipped by 3 bases and J by 4 bases; unmatched bases: 9. The CDR3 covers 15 residues. This sample is part of a study of blood T cell repertoires in COVID-19. Across the study: COVID-19 samples, acute and convalescent, were from the United States, Italy and Spain. Sample material is recorded as cDNA or gDNA derived from T cells, B-cell-depleted T cells, or PBMCs.

Authors' methods: Reference gene primer amplification gave estimated nucleated cell counts. Some clones are missing from TCRdb's copy, which holds only in-frame ones; the method was immunoSEQ multiplex PCR. Clone size and the V and J calls come from that table; the DNA yielded D and trimming. The sample holds around 150,000 clones, over 80% seen once. J is TRBJ2-5 and V is TRBV29-1; 9 bases match TRBD1. The sequencing input was peripheral blood. The sequence came from a man between 60 and 75 years old with active or convalescent COVID-19. The CDR3 DNA sequence: TGCAGCGTTGACCGGACAGGGGAAGGTCGAGAGACCCAGTACTTC. As protein: CSVDRTGEGRETQYF.